Here is one T cell receptor beta chain with its context. Its specificity is not known. These data belong to a study of cytomegalovirus exposure and HLA in healthy donors. Study-level findings and limits: Researchers counted around 170 TCR beta chains as cytomegalovirus-associated. Accounts indicate the classifier identified cytomegalovirus status with strong specificity and sensitivity.

TCRdb's table, derived via immunoSEQ multiplex PCR, lists solely in-frame clones and lacks some. The sample has about 330,000 clones; around 90% are singletons. Germline CDR1 is SEHNR and CDR2 is FQNEAQ (reference sequence). V dropped 3 bases and J dropped 8 bases, with 8 bases sitting between them. CDR3 size: 12 residues. The rearrangement links TRBV7-9 to TRBJ1-3, with D perhaps matching TRBD1 (5 bases). The specimen was PBMCs. The clonotype originates from a woman aged 25-40 years in good health and CMV-seropositive. In DNA, the CDR3 is TGTGCCAGCAGCTTTCCCAGGGACACCATATATTTT. As protein: CASSFPRDTIYF.